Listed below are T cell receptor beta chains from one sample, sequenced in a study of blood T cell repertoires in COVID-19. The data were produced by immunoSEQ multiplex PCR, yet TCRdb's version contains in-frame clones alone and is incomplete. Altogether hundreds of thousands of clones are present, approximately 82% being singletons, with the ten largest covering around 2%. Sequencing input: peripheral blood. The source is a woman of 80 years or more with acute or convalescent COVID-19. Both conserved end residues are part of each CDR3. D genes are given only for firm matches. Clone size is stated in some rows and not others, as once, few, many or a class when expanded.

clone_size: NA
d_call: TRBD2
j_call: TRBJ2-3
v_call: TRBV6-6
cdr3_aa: CASRPTSGSTDTQYF
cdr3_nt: TGTGCCAGCAGGCCGACTAGCGGGAGCACAGATACGCAGTATTTT

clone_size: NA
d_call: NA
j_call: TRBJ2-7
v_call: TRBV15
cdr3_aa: CATSDRSSLSYEQYF
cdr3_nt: TGTGCCACCAGCGACAGATCAAGCCTCTCCTACGAGCAGTACTTC

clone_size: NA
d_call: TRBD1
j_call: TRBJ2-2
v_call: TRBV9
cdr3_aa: CASSVGGTGTGTGELFF
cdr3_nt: TGTGCCAGCAGCGTAGGAGGGACAGGGACAGGAACCGGGGAGCTGTTTTTT

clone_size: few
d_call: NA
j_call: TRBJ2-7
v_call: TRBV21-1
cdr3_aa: CASSNNFSGFAYEQYF
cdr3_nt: TGTGCCAGCAGCAATAACTTTAGCGGGTTTGCCTACGAGCAGTACTTC

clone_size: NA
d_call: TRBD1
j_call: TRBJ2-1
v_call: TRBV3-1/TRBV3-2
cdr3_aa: CASSQDGTGTYNEQFF
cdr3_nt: TGTGCCAGCAGCCAAGACGGGACAGGTACATACAATGAGCAGTTCTTC

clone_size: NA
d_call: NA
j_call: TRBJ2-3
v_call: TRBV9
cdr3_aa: CASSGDSGSTDTQYF
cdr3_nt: TGTGCCAGCAGCGGTGATAGCGGTAGCACAGATACGCAGTATTTT

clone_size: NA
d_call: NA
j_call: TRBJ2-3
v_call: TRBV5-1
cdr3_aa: CASSSLPTASDSTDTQYF
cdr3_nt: TGCGCCAGCAGCTCCCTACCGACAGCATCAGATAGCACAGATACGCAGTATTTT

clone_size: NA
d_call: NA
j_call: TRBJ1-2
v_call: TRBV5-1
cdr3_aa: CASSLSGAWYGYTF
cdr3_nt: TGCGCCAGCAGCTTGTCAGGGGCATGGTATGGCTACACCTTC

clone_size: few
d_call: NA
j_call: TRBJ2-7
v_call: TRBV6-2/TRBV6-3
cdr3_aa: CASSYSLSYEQYF
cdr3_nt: TGTGCCAGCAGTTACTCCCTCTCCTACGAGCAGTACTTC

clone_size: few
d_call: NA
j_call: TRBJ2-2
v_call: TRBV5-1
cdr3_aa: CASSLFLNTGELFF
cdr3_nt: TGCGCCAGCAGCTTGTTTCTGAACACCGGGGAGCTGTTTTTT

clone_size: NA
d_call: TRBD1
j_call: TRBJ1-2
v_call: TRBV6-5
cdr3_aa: CASSYQGARGYGYTF
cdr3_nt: TGTGCCAGCAGTTACCAGGGGGCGCGGGGCTATGGCTACACCTTC

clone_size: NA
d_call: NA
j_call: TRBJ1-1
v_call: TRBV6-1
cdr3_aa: CASSEAPLNTEAFF
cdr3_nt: TGTGCCAGCAGTGAAGCCCCTTTGAACACTGAAGCTTTCTTT

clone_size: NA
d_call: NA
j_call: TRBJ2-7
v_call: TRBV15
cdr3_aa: CATSRDSGVGYEQYF
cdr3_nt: TGTGCCACCAGCAGAGATTCGGGGGTGGGGTACGAGCAGTACTTC

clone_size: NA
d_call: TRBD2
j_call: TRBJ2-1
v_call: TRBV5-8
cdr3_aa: CASSLASGAYNEQFF
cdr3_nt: TGTGCCAGCAGCTTAGCCAGCGGGGCCTACAATGAGCAGTTCTTC

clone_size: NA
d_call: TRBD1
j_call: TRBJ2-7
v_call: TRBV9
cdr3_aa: CASSGGPTGVAYEQYF
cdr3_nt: TGTGCCAGCAGCGGGGGGCCCACAGGGGTTGCCTACGAGCAGTACTTC

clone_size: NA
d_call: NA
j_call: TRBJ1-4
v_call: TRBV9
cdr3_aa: CASSATGGGEKLFF
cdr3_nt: TGTGCCAGCAGCGCAACAGGTGGTGGTGAAAAACTGTTTTTT

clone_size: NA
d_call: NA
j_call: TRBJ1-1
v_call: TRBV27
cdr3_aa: CASRPPGGLGMNTEAFF
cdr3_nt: TGTGCCAGCAGGCCGCCCGGGGGGCTGGGGATGAACACTGAAGCTTTCTTT

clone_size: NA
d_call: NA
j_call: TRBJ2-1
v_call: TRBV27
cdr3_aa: CASRKGGANEQFF
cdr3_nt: TGTGCCAGCAGAAAGGGGGGGGCCAATGAGCAGTTCTTC

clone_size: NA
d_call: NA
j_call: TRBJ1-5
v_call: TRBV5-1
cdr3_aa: CASSLTGLRDQPQHF
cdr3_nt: TGCGCCAGCAGCCTTACAGGGCTACGTGATCAGCCCCAGCATTTT

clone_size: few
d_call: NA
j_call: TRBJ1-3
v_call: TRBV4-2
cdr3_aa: CASSQGRGLGAGGNTIYF
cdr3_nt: TGTGCCAGCAGCCAAGGTCGGGGTCTCGGGGCGGGAGGAAACACCATATATTTT

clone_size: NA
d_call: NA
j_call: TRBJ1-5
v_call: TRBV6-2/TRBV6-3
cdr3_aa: CASSRVNSNQPQHF
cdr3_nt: TGTGCCAGCAGTCGGGTCAATAGCAATCAGCCCCAGCATTTT

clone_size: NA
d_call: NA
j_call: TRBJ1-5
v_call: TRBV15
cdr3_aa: CATSRDLRHNQPQHF
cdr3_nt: TGTGCCACCAGCAGAGATTTACGACACAATCAGCCCCAGCATTTT

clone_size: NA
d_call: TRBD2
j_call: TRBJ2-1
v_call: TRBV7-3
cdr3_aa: CASSSGLAGGNEQFF
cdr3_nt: TGTGCCAGCAGCTCGGGACTAGCGGGGGGCAATGAGCAGTTCTTC

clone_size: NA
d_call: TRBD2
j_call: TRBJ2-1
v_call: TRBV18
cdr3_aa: CASSPSSGRLHNEQFF
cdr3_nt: TGTGCCAGCTCACCTTCTAGCGGGAGGCTCCACAATGAGCAGTTCTTC

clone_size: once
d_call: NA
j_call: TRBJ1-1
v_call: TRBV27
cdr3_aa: CASSYRAEAFF
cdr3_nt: TGTGCCAGCAGTTACAGGGCTGAAGCTTTCTTT

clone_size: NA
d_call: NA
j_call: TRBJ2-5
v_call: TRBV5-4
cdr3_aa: CASSSAGETQYF
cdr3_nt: TGTGCCAGCAGCTCTGCCGGGGAGACCCAGTACTTC

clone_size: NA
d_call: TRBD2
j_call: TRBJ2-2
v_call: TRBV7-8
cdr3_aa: CASSLAPGGSANTGELFF
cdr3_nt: TGTGCCAGCAGCTTAGCTCCGGGAGGATCCGCGAACACCGGGGAGCTGTTTTTT

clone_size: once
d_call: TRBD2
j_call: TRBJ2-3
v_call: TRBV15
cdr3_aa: CATSSSTGLAGTNTQYF
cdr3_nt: TGTGCCACCAGCAGTAGCACGGGGCTAGCGGGCACAAATACGCAGTATTTT

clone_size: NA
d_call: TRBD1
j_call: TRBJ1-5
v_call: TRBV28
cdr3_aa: CASSFDRGNNQPQHF
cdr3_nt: TGTGCCAGCAGTTTCGACAGGGGAAACAATCAGCCCCAGCATTTT

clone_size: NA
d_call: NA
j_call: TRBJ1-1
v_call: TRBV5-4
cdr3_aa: CASSSKGGVTEAFF
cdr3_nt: TGTGCCAGCAGCTCAAAGGGAGGGGTAACTGAAGCTTTCTTT

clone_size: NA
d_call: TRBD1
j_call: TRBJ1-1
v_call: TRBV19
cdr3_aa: CATAGGTLNTEAFF
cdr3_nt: TGTGCCACCGCAGGGGGTACCCTGAACACTGAAGCTTTCTTT

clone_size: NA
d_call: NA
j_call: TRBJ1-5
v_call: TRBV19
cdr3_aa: CASSVDLGLQPQHF
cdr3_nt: TGTGCCAGTAGTGTCGACCTGGGACTGCAGCCCCAGCATTTT

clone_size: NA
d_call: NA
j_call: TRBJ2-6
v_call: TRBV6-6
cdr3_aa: CASRTNRDSGANVLTF
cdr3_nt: TGTGCCAGCAGAACAAACAGGGATTCTGGGGCCAACGTCCTGACTTTC

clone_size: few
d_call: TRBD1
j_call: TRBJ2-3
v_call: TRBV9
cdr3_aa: CASSTRPGQGPPYF
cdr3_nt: TGTGCCAGCAGCACTAGACCGGGACAGGGGCCACCGTATTTT

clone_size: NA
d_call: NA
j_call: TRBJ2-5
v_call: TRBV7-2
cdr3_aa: CASSLGAGKETQYF
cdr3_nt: TGTGCCAGCAGCTTAGGGGCGGGAAAAGAGACCCAGTACTTC

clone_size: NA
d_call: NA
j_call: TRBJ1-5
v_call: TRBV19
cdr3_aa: CASSPGARNQPQHF
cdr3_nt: TGTGCCAGTAGTCCCGGTGCGCGCAATCAGCCCCAGCATTTT

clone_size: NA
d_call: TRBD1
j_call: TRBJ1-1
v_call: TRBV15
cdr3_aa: CATSRDRTGGEEAFF
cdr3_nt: TGTGCCACCAGCAGAGACAGGACAGGGGGAGAGGAAGCTTTCTTT